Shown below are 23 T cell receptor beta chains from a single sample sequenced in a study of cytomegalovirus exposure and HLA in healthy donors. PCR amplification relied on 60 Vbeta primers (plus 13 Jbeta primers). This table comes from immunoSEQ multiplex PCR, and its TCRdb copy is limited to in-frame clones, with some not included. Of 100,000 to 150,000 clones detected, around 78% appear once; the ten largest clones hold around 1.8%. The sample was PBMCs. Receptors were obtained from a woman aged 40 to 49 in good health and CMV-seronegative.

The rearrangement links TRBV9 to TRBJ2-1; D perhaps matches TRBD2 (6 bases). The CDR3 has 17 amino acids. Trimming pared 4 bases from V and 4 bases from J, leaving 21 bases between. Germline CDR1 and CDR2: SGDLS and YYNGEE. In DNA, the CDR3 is TGTGCCAGCAGCCCTAACACCGGGACTGAAATATACAATGAGCAGTTCTTC. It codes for CASSPNTGTEIYNEQFF.

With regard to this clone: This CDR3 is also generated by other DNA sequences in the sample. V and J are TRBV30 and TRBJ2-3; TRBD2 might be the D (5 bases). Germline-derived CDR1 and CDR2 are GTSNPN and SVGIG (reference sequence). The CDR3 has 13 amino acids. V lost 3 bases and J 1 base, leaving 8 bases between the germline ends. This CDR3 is CAWSPAGTDTQYF. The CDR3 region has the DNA TGTGCCTGGAGCCCAGCGGGCACAGATACGCAGTATTTT.

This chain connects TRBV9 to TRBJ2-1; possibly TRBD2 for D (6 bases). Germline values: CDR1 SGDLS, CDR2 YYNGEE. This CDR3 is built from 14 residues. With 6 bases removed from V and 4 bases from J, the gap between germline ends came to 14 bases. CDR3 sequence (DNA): TGTGCCAGCACCCGGGACTGGACATACAATGAGCAGTTCTTC. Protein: CASTRDWTYNEQFF.

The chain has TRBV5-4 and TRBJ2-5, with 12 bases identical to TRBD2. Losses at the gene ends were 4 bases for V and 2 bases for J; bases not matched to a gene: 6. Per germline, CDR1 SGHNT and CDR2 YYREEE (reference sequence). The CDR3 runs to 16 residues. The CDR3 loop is CASSLAGGTWQETQYF. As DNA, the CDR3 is TGTGCCAGCAGCCTAGCGGGGGGGACGTGGCAAGAGACCCAGTACTTC. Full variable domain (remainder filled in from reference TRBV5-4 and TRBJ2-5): ETGVTQSPTHLIKTRGQQVTLRCSSQSGHNTVSWYQQALGQGPQFIFQYYREEENGRGNFPPRFSGLQFPNYSSELNVNALELDDSALYLCASSLAGGTWQETQYFGPGTRLLVL.

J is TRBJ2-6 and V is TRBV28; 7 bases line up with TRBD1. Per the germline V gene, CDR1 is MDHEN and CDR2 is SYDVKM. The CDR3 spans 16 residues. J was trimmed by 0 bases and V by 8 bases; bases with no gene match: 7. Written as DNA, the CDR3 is TGTGCCAGCTCGGGACAGCCTCTCTCTGGGGCCAACGTCCTGACTTTC. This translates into CASSGQPLSGANVLTF. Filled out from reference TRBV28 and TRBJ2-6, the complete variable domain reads DVKVTQSSRYLVKRTGEKVFLECVQDMDHENMFWYRQDPGLGLRLIYFSYDVKMKEKGDIPEGYSVSREKKERFSLILESASTNQTSMYLCASSGQPLSGANVLTFGAGSRLTVL.

The DNA of the CDR3 is TGTGCCAGCAGTGAAACAGGCTCTGGGAATGAGCAGTTCTTC. Protein product: CASSETGSGNEQFF. The chain links TRBV6-4 to TRBJ2-1; a weak D match, TRBD1 (5 bases). The V gene's germline CDR1 is MRHNA and CDR2 SNTAGT. V dropped 3 bases and J dropped 7 bases, with 13 bases sitting between them. This CDR3 contains 14 residues.

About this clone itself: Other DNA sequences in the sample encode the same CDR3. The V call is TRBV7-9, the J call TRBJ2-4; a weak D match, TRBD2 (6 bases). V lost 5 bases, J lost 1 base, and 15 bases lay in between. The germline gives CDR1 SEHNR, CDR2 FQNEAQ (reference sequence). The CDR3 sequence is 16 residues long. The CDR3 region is CASSPTHGGAKNIQYF. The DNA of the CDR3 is TGTGCCAGCAGCCCCACCCATGGAGGGGCCAAAAACATTCAGTACTTC.

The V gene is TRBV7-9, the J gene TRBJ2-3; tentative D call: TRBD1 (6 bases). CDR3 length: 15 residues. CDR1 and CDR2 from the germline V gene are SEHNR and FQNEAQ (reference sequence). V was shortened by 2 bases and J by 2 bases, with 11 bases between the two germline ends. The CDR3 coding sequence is TGTGCCAGCAGCTTAAATCAGGGGACCACAGATACGCAGTATTTT. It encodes CASSLNQGTTDTQYF.

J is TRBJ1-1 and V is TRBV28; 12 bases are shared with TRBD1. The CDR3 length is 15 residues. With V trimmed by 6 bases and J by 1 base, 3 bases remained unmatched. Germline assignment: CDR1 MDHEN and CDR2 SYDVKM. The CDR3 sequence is CASRSGQGANTEAFF. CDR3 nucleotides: TGTGCCAGCAGATCGGGACAGGGGGCGAACACTGAAGCTTTCTTT.

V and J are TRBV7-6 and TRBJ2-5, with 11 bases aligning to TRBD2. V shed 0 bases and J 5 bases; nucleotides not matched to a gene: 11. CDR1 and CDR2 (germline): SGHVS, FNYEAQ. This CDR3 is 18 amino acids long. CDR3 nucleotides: TGTGCCAGCAGCTTAGCATTAGCGGGAGGGCCGGAAGGGGAGACCCAGTACTTC. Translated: CASSLALAGGPEGETQYF.

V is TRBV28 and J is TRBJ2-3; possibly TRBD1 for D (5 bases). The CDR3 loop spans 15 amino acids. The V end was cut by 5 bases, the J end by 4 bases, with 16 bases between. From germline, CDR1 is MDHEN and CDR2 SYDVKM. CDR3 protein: CASSPGPNSPDTQYF. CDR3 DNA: TGTGCCAGCAGTCCAGGGCCCAACAGCCCAGATACGCAGTATTTT.

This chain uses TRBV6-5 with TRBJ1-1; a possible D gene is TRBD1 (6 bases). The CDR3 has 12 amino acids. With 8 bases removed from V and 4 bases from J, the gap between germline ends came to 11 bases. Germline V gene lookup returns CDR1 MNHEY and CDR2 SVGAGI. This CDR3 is CASGGASTEAFF. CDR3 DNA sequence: TGTGCCAGCGGGGGGGCCAGCACTGAAGCTTTCTTT.

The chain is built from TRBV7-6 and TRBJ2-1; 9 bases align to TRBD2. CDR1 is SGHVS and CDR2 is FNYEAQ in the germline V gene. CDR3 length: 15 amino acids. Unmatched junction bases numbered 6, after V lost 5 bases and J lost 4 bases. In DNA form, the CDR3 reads TGTGCCAGCAGCCCGGGACTAGCAGTTTACAATGAGCAGTTCTTC. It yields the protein CASSPGLAVYNEQFF.

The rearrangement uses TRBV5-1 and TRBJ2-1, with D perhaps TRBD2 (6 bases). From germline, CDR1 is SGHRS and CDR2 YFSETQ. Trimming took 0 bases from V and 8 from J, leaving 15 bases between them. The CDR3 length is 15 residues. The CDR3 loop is CASSLGGGKLDEQFF. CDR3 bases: TGCGCCAGCAGCTTGGGTGGCGGGAAACTAGATGAGCAGTTCTTC. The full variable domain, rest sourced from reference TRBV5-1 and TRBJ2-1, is KAGVTQTPRYLIKTRGQQVTLSCSPISGHRSVSWYQQTPGQGLQFLFEYFSETQRNKGNFPGRFSGRQFSNSRSEMNVSTLELGDSALYLCASSLGGGKLDEQFFGPGTRLTVL.

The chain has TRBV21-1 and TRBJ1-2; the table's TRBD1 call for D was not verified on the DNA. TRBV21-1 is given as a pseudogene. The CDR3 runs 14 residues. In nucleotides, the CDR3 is TGTGCCAGCAGTCGCAGGGGACGGTCCTATGGCTACACCTTC. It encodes CASSRRGRSYGYTF.

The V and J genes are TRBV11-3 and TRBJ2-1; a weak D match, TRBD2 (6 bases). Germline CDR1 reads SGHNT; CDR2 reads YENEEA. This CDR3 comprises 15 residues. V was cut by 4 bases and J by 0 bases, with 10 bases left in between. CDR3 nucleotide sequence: TGTGCCAGCAGCTCAAGACTAGACTCCTACAATGAGCAGTTCTTC. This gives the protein CASSSRLDSYNEQFF.

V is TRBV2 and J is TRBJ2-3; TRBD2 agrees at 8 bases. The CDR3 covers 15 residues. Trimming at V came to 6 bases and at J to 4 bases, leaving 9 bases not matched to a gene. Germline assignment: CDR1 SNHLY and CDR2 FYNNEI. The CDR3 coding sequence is TGTGCCAGCAGCCTTAGCGGGGCGAGGGCAGATACGCAGTATTTT. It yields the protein CASSLSGARADTQYF.

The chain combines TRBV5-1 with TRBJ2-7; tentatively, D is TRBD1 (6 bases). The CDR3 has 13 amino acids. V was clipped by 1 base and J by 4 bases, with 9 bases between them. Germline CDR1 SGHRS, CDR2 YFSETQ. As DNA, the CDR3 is TGCGCCAGCAGCTTGCCAGGGGATTACGAGCAGTACTTC. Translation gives CASSLPGDYEQYF.

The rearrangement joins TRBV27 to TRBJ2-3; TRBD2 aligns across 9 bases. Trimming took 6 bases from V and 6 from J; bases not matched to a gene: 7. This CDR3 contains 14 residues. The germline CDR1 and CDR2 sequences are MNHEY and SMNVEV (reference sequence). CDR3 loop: CASRILAGTDTQYF. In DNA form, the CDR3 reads TGTGCCAGCAGGATACTAGCGGGTACGGATACGCAGTATTTT.

The CDR3 nucleotides are TGTGCCAGCAGCACGGGACAGGGATCCCACGAGCAGTACTTC. Translated, it gives CASSTGQGSHEQYF. The chain carries TRBV28 and TRBJ2-5; 9 bases map to TRBD1. The end of the DNA aligns better with TRBJ2-7, so the J call may be wrong. Per germline, CDR1 MDHEN and CDR2 SYDVKM. The CDR3 is 14 amino acids.

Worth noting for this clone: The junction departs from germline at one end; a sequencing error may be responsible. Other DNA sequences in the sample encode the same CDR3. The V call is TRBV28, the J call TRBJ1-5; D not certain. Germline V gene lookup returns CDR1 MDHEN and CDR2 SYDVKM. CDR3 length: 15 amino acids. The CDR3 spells CASSFLEDWYQPQHF. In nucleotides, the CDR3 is TGTGCCAGCAGTTTCCTCGAGGATTGGTATCAGCCCCAGCACTTT.

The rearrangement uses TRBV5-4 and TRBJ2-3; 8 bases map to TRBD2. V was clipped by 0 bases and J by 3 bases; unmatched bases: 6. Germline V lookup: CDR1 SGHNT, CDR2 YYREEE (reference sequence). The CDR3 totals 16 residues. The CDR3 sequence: CASSLAPGGPTDTQYF. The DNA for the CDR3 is TGTGCCAGCAGCTTGGCTCCGGGGGGGCCTACAGATACGCAGTATTTT.

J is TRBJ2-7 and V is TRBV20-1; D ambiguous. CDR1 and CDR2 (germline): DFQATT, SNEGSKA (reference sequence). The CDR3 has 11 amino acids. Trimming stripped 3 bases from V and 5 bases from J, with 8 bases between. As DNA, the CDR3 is TGCAGTGCTAGTTTAGTCCACGAGCAGTACTTC. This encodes CSASLVHEQYF.